A single sample is the source of the 3 T cell receptor beta chains below, sequenced in a study of blood T cell repertoires in COVID-19. The method was immunoSEQ multiplex PCR; TCRdb's version includes in-frame clones alone and lacks a portion of them. The sample gives 300,000 to 400,000 clones, roughly nine tenths of which show up once; about 3% is in the top ten. What was sequenced was peripheral blood. The receptor source for this set is a woman in her 30s with COVID-19, enrolled during active disease.

V gene TRBV18 combines with J gene TRBJ2-3; the D gene is possibly TRBD2 (7 bases). The CDR3 sequence is 15 residues long. V lost 3 bases and J 4 bases, leaving 14 bases between the germline ends. Per germline, CDR1 KGHSH and CDR2 LQKENI. The CDR3 reads CASSPRAGQSDTQYF. As DNA, the CDR3 is TGTGCCAGCTCACCCCGAGCGGGACAATCAGATACGCAGTATTTT.

V and J are TRBV19 and TRBJ2-1, with a weak D call TRBD1 (5 bases). Trimming left V 7 bases short and J 0 bases short, with 16 bases between. Germline-derived CDR1 and CDR2 are LNHDA and SQIVND (reference sequence). This CDR3 contains 16 residues. The CDR3 region has the DNA TGTGCCAGTACCATAGTAGGGGCTAACTCCTACAATGAGCAGTTCTTC. This sequence encodes CASTIVGANSYNEQFF. Full variable domain (rest looked up from reference TRBV19 and TRBJ2-1): DGGITQSPKYLFRKEGQNVTLSCEQNLNHDAMYWYRQDPGQGLRLIYYSQIVNDFQKGDIAEGYSVSREKKESFPLTVTSAQKNPTAFYLCASTIVGANSYNEQFFGPGTRLTVL.

This chain joins TRBV25-1 and TRBJ2-3; D is perhaps TRBD2 (6 bases). Germline V gene data show CDR1 as MGHDK and CDR2 as SYGVNS. Trimming left V 8 bases short and J 1 base short, with 13 bases between. The CDR3 covers 14 residues. CDR3 sequence reads: CASAGTHGTDTQYF. The DNA for the CDR3 is TGTGCCAGCGCGGGGACCCACGGCACAGATACGCAGTATTTT. Based on the CDR3 plus reference TRBV25-1 and TRBJ2-3, the full variable domain is EADIYQTPRYLVIGTGKKITLECSQTMGHDKMYWYQQDPGMELHLIHYSYGVNSTEKGDLSSESTVSRIRTEHFPLTLESARPSHTSQYLCASAGTHGTDTQYFGPGTRLTVL.